The text below deals with one T cell receptor beta chain. The antigen is not known. These data belong to a study of T cell repertoires in cytomegalovirus infection. About the study: Recently identified HLA-C-restricted CMV epitopes and well-studied HLA-B-restricted CMV epitopes were used by the study. Through public TCR beta signatures, both CMV infection and matching HLA type were indicated.

TCRdb fed the reads into MiXCR, producing one record per CDR3 protein. The sample has 550,000 to 850,000 distinct CDR3 sequences, around 31% seen once. Notes on the study in general: Dominating the ex vivo response were HLA-C-restricted CMV-specific TCR beta clonotypes. Carriage of CMV together with the relevant HLA was identifiable through cumulative public TCR beta family frequency.

Sample: cultured PBMCs, taken from culture after CMV antigen stimulation. The sequence was obtained from a human donor in good health (CMV status not recorded). Some clones in this sample may be carry-over from other donors' samples.

This CDR3 reads CASSLPWTSGRAPNEQFF. In DNA form, the CDR3 reads TGTGCCAGCAGCTTGCCGTGGACTAGCGGGAGGGCCCCGAATGAGCAGTTCTTC. The V and J genes are TRBV7-9 and TRBJ2-1, with 15 bases fitting TRBD2. This CDR3 contains 18 residues. The junction had 10 bases not matched to a gene; V was cut back by 3 bases and J by 7 bases. Germline lookup yields CDR1 SEHNR and CDR2 FQNEAQ (reference sequence). The full variable domain, in which reference TRBV7-9 and TRBJ2-1 provide the parts outside the CDR3, is DTGVSQNPRHKITKRGQNVTFRCDPISEHNRLYWYRQTLGQGPEFLTYFQNEAQLEKSRLLSDRFSAERPKGSFSTLEIQRTEQGDSAMYLCASSLPWTSGRAPNEQFFGPGTRLTVL.